The 27 T cell receptor beta chains below were found in one sample sequenced in a study of metastatic and nonmetastatic thyroid tumors. TCRdb re-clonotyped the PCR reads through MiXCR. The table has 20,000 to 25,000 clones, roughly 23% seen once. Thyroid surgery was performed in patients who had received no treatment beforehand. The sample consisted of tumor tissue. These receptors all stem from a female donor with papillary thyroid cancer or a benign thyroid nodule (not recorded which). Some clones in this sample may be carry-over from other donors' samples.

This chain connects TRBV2 to TRBJ2-2; 7 nucleotides align to TRBD2. There are 13 residues in the CDR3. V dropped 8 bases and J dropped 3; count of bases not matched to a gene: 3. Germline CDR1 SNHLY, CDR2 FYNNEI. CDR3 nucleotide sequence: TGTGCCAGCTGTCTAGCGGACACCGGGGAGCTGTTTTTT. As protein: CASCLADTGELFF.

This sequence joins TRBV20-1 and TRBJ2-7; TRBD2 matches 16 bases. This CDR3 comprises 17 residues. Germline V CDR1 and CDR2: DFQATT, SNEGSKA (reference sequence). V shed 4 bases, J shed 5 bases, and the junction held 11 bases outside the gene matches. The DNA for the CDR3 is TGCAGTGCTACCAACGGGACTAGCGGGAGGGCCGTTAACGAGCAGTACTTC. Amino acids: CSATNGTSGRAVNEQYF.

This clone was detected a few times. This same CDR3 is encoded by further DNA sequences in the sample. This rearrangement joins TRBV28 to TRBJ2-1, with D perhaps given as TRBD1 or TRBD2 (5 bases each). V was shortened by 2 bases and J by 4 bases, with 18 bases between the two germline ends. The CDR3 is 17 amino acids. Looked up from germline, CDR1 is MDHEN and CDR2 is SYDVKM. CDR3 in amino acids: CASSLESSGTLYNEQFF. CDR3 bases: TGTGCCAGCAGTTTAGAGTCTAGTGGGACCCTTTACAATGAGCAGTTCTTC.

In its sample, this clone was seen once. The CDR3 does not end in the conserved phenylalanine or tryptophan, so this is likely a read error. The V gene is TRBV19, the J gene TRBJ2-5; the D gene is possibly TRBD2 (6 bases). V gave up 6 bases and J gave up 7 bases, with 15 bases separating them. CDR3 size: 13 residues. Germline assignment: CDR1 LNHDA and CDR2 SQIVND (reference sequence). CDR3 protein: CASSPTSRGTQYY. The CDR3 DNA follows: TGTGCCAGTAGCCCGACTAGTAGAGGGACCCAGTACTAC.

Only a few counts were recorded for this clone. The J gene is TRBJ2-2, the V gene TRBV28, with D perhaps given as TRBD1 or TRBD2 (5 bases each). Trimming removed 8 bases from V and 2 bases from J, with 9 bases in between. CDR1 is MDHEN, CDR2 SYDVKM, per germline. The CDR3 totals 13 residues. The CDR3 nucleotides are TGTGCCAGCGGGGACCTTAACACCGGGGAGCTGTTTTTT. Its translation is CASGDLNTGELFF.

This clone appeared a few times. The gene calls are TRBV20-1 and TRBJ1-1; D gene ambiguous. The germline V gene has CDR1 DFQATT and CDR2 SNEGSKA (reference sequence). V was pared by 6 bases and J by 4 bases, with 15 bases between. CDR3 length: 13 residues. CDR3 DNA sequence: TGCAGTGCCTCTACGAGAATTTCCACTGAAGCTTTCTTT. This translates into CSASTRISTEAFF.

This clone was picked up many times. It is likely a read error, because the conserved phenylalanine at the end of the CDR3 is missing. The rearrangement uses TRBV10-3 and TRBJ2-7; tentatively, D is TRBD2 (6 bases). Germline assignment: CDR1 ENHRY and CDR2 SYGVKD. The CDR3 extends over 15 amino acids. V shed 7 bases and J shed 0 bases, with 16 bases lying between them. The CDR3 DNA reads TGTGCCATCATGAGGACTAAGAGGTCCTCCTACGAGCAGTACCTC. Protein product: CAIMRTKRSSYEQYL.

At least ten counts were recorded for this clone. This rearrangement joins TRBV5-6 to TRBJ2-4; 7 bases map to TRBD1. CDR1 and CDR2 (germline): SGHDT, YYEEEE. CDR3 size: 17 residues. With V trimmed by 3 bases and J by 3 bases, 12 bases remained unmatched. CDR3 in amino acids: CASSSRETGRFKNIQYF. The CDR3 DNA follows: TGTGCCAGCAGCTCCAGAGAGACAGGGAGATTCAAAAACATTCAGTACTTC.

A few counts support this clone. A read error may produce the germline difference seen at one junction end. This chain uses TRBV12-3 or TRBV12-4 with TRBJ1-3; D possibly corresponds to TRBD1 (6 bases). The CDR3 sequence is 15 residues long. The chain's CDR3 is CVSETRGDSGNTIYF. CDR3 DNA sequence: TGTGTCAGCGAGACCAGGGGAGACTCTGGAAACACCATATATTTT.

There are a few counts of this clone. The chain joins TRBV6-1 to TRBJ2-1, with TRBD1 matching 8 bases. Trimming took 2 bases from V and 5 from J; bases not matched to a gene: 2. The CDR3 consists of 14 residues. CDR1 MNHNS and CDR2 SASEGT come from the germline V gene. CDR3 sequence (DNA): TGTGCCAGCAGTGAATGGACAGGGAACAATGAGCAGTTCTTC. The encoded protein is CASSEWTGNNEQFF.

The CDR3 loop reads CASSQQGLYGYTF. The CDR3 region has the DNA TGTGCCAGCAGCCAGCAAGGGCTCTATGGCTACACCTTC. V is TRBV14 and J is TRBJ1-2, with D hard to call. In germline, CDR1 is SGHDN, CDR2 FVKESK. V was trimmed by 3 bases and J by 4 bases, leaving 9 bases between them. This CDR3 comprises 13 residues.

This clone was counted ten times or more. The rearrangement uses TRBV5-5 and TRBJ2-3; D may be TRBD2 (6 bases). The germline V gene encodes CDR1 SGHKS and CDR2 YYEKEE (reference sequence). CDR3 length equals 15 residues. The V gene lost 3 bases and the J gene lost 2 bases, with 13 bases spanning the gap. The CDR3 protein is CASSSLGGNTDTQYF. In DNA, the CDR3 is TGTGCCAGCAGCTCCCTGGGCGGGAACACAGATACGCAGTATTTT.

Only a few counts were recorded for this clone. The gene calls are TRBV6-1 and TRBJ1-6; D gene unclear. The V gene's germline CDR1 is MNHNS and CDR2 SASEGT. The V gene lost 3 bases and the J gene lost 0 bases, with 6 bases spanning the gap. This CDR3 has 15 residues. CDR3 region: CASSDYSSYNSPLHF. The CDR3 DNA reads as TGTGCCAGCAGTGACTATAGCTCCTATAATTCACCCCTCCACTTT.

By proportion, this clone is medium-sized. This chain connects TRBV3-1 to TRBJ2-7; tentative D call: TRBD1 (6 bases). This CDR3 is 14 amino acids long. Per the germline V gene, CDR1 is LGHDT and CDR2 is YNNKEL (reference sequence). V gave up 5 bases and J gave up 2 bases, with 13 bases separating them. The CDR3 coding sequence is TGTGCCAGCAGCGTCCGGGACAACCCCTACGAGCAGTACTTC. This translates into CASSVRDNPYEQYF.

This clone is medium-sized. Other DNA variants within this sample encode the same CDR3. J is TRBJ1-5 and V is TRBV10-3, with 10 bases aligning to TRBD1. After removal of 8 bases from V and 0 bases from J, the junction contained 1 base not matched to a gene. CDR3 size: 14 residues. Looked up from germline, CDR1 is ENHRY and CDR2 is SYGVKD. For the CDR3, the DNA is TGTGCCATCGGGACAGGGGATAGCAATCAGCCCCAGCATTTT. The encoded protein is CAIGTGDSNQPQHF.

Details on this clone: Since a much larger clone is just one base distant, this may be a read error. The chain joins TRBV11-2 to TRBJ2-2, with D unresolved. V dropped 0 bases and J dropped 1 base, with 0 bases sitting between them. Germline loops: CDR1 SGHAT, CDR2 FQNNGV. This CDR3 region has 13 residues. CDR3 nucleotide sequence: TGTGCCAGCAGCTTAGAGAACACCGGGGAGCTGTTTTTT. This encodes CASSLENTGELFF.

This clone was detected only a few times. The V and J genes are TRBV28 and TRBJ2-7, with a possible D match to TRBD1 (6 bases). The germline CDR1 and CDR2 sequences are MDHEN and SYDVKM. This CDR3 is built from 14 residues. V lost 8 bases, J lost 2 bases, and 16 bases lay in between. The CDR3 protein is CASGEGTRTYEQYF. The CDR3 DNA reads as TGTGCCAGCGGGGAAGGGACAAGAACCTACGAGCAGTACTTC.

This clone was seen ten or more times. The chain joins TRBV24-1 to TRBJ2-2; no clear D. V dropped 9 bases and J dropped 3 bases, with 13 bases sitting between them. The CDR3 contains 14 residues. Germline lookup yields CDR1 KGHDR and CDR2 SFDVKD. The CDR3 nucleotides read TGTGCCACCTCAAGTCCTAGAGACACCGGGGAGCTGTTTTTT. It specifies CATSSPRDTGELFF.

This clone is classed as medium-sized. This sequence joins TRBV6-5 and TRBJ1-1; weak D call: TRBD1 (5 bases). Germline CDR1 and CDR2: MNHEY and SVGAGI. V was trimmed by 1 base and J by 0 bases, leaving 12 bases between them. The CDR3 totals 16 residues. The CDR3, as DNA: TGTGCCAGCAGTTACTTGCCGGGACGTATGAACACTGAAGCTTTCTTT. This gives the protein CASSYLPGRMNTEAFF.

This clone was counted many times. V is TRBV6-1 and J is TRBJ1-5; TRBD1 is a possible D gene (6 bases). The CDR3 is 15 residues long. V was cut by 7 bases and J by 2 bases, with 15 bases left in between. In germline, CDR1 is MNHNS, CDR2 SASEGT. The CDR3 DNA sequence: TGTGCCAGCACCCCGGGACAACATGGCAATCAGCCCCAGCATTTT. Amino acids: CASTPGQHGNQPQHF.

This clone was detected a few times. The chain links TRBV7-9 to TRBJ1-4; D uncertain. Germline V gene lookup returns CDR1 SEHNR and CDR2 FQNEAQ (reference sequence). The CDR3 extends over 13 amino acids. Trimming removed 6 bases from V and 8 bases from J, with 13 bases in between. The CDR3 sequence is CASRQKWSEKLFF. The CDR3 DNA reads TGTGCCAGCAGACAAAAATGGAGCGAAAAACTGTTTTTT.

This clone was detected many times. The chain employs TRBV10-3 and TRBJ2-1; D possibly corresponds to TRBD2 (6 bases). Germline CDR1 reads ENHRY; CDR2 reads SYGVKD. CDR3 size: 14 residues. Trimming took 2 bases from V and 1 from J, leaving 6 bases between them. The CDR3 here is CAISERESYNEQFF. CDR3 bases: TGTGCCATCAGTGAGCGGGAGTCCTACAATGAGCAGTTCTTC.

This clone was seen at least ten times. V usage is TRBV19 and J usage is TRBJ2-6, with D hard to call. This CDR3 comprises 16 residues. Germline CDR1 reads LNHDA; CDR2 reads SQIVND (reference sequence). Trimming shortened V by 7 bases and J by 0 bases, and 13 bases separated the two germline ends. Here the CDR3 reads CASKTPDLSGANVLTF. In DNA form, the CDR3 reads TGTGCCAGTAAAACTCCGGACCTCTCTGGGGCCAACGTCCTGACTTTC.

This clone has a count of ten or more. V is TRBV2 and J is TRBJ1-6; TRBD1 might be the D (5 bases). Trimming cost V 7 bases and J 0 bases, with 10 bases left between them. The CDR3 is 15 residues long. Germline CDR1 is SNHLY and CDR2 is FYNNEI. CDR3 sequence: CASKRQSSYNSPLHF. The CDR3 DNA sequence: TGTGCCAGCAAGCGACAGAGCTCCTATAATTCACCCCTCCACTTT.

A few counts support this clone. V and J are TRBV12-3 or TRBV12-4 and TRBJ2-7; D is possibly TRBD2 (5 bases). V lost 3 bases, J lost 5 bases, and 17 bases lay in between. This CDR3 region has 15 residues. CDR3 DNA sequence: TGTGCCAGCAGTTTGATGGGCGGGCCTGGGAACGAGCAGTACTTC. It encodes CASSLMGGPGNEQYF.

In its sample, this clone was seen many times. The V and J genes are TRBV29-1 and TRBJ2-7, with D perhaps matching TRBD2 (6 bases). This CDR3 contains 12 residues. The V gene lost 7 bases and the J gene lost 2 bases, with 12 bases spanning the gap. The germline V gene has CDR1 SQVTM and CDR2 ANQGSEA. This chain's CDR3 is CSGGAGTYEQYF. CDR3 DNA: TGCAGCGGAGGCGCGGGGACCTACGAGCAGTACTTC.

Of note for this clone: Other DNA sequences within the sample encode an identical CDR3. The V and J genes are TRBV30 and TRBJ2-1; TRBD1 is a possible D gene (7 bases). Looked up from germline, CDR1 is GTSNPN and CDR2 is SVGIG (reference sequence). The CDR3 loop spans 20 amino acids. Trimming left V 3 bases short and J 0 bases short, with 27 bases between. CDR3 residues: CAWRALRAGQILSSYNEQFF. Written as DNA, the CDR3 is TGTGCCTGGAGGGCTCTTCGTGCGGGACAGATATTAAGCTCCTACAATGAGCAGTTCTTC.